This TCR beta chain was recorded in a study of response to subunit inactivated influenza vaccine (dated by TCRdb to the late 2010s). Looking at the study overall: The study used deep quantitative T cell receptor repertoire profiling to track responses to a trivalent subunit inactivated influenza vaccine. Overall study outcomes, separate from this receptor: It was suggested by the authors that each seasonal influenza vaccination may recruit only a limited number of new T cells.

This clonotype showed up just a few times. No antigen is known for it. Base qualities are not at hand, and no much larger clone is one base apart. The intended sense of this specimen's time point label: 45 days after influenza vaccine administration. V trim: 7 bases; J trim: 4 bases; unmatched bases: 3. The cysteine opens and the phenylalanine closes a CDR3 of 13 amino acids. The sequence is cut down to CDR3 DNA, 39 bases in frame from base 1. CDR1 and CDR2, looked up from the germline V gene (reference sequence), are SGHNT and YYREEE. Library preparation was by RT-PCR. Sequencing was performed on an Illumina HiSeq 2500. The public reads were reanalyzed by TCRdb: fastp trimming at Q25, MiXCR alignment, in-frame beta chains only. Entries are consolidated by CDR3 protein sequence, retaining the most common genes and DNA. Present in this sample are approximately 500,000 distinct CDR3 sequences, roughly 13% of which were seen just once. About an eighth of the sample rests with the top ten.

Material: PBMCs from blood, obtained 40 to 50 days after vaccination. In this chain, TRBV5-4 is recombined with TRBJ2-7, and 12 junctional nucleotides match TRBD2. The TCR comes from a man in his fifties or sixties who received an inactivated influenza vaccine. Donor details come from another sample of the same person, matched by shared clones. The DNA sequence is TGTGCCAGCGGACTAGCGGGATCATACGAGCAGTACTTC. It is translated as CASGLAGSYEQYF.